Shown below are 15 T cell receptor beta chains from a single sample sequenced in a study of post-analysis software for immune sequencing data. Whole-study findings and limits: Roughly five TRBV segments occurring more often in patients than controls included TRBV5-6, TRBV5-1 and TRBV20-1.

Sequencing libraries made from TCR beta cDNA carried unique molecular identifiers. TCRdb passed the PCR reads through MiXCR, listing each CDR3 protein once. The sample has roughly 870,000 distinct CDR3 sequences, around 50% seen once; the top ten hold approximately 4.4%. Their antigens remain unidentified. Sequenced material: blood. The receptor source for this set is a girl aged 5 to 17 with multiple sclerosis.

CDR3: CSVGINTEAFF. CDR3 DNA: TGCAGCGTTGGTATCAACACTGAAGCTTTCTTT. This chain links TRBV29-1 with TRBJ1-1, with unresolved D. Germline-derived CDR1 and CDR2 are SQVTM and ANQGSEA. The CDR3 is 11 residues long. The V gene lost 4 bases and the J gene lost 2 bases, with 5 bases spanning the gap.

This chain joins TRBV20-1 and TRBJ2-6; D unresolved. Germline loops: CDR1 DFQATT, CDR2 SNEGSKA (reference sequence). V dropped 1 base and J dropped 0 bases, with 4 bases sitting between them. The CDR3 is 14 residues long. The CDR3, as DNA: TGCAGTGCTAGAGCCCCCTCTGGGGCCAACGTCCTGACTTTC. Its protein product is CSARAPSGANVLTF.

Only a few counts were recorded for this clonotype. The gene calls are TRBV14 and TRBJ2-5; D is uncertain. This CDR3 has 12 amino acids. Trimming removed 1 base at V and 5 bases at J, with 5 bases between. CDR1 is SGHDN and CDR2 is FVKESK in the germline V gene. The CDR3 reads CASSQAAETQYF. The CDR3 bases are TGTGCCAGCAGCCAAGCCGCGGAGACCCAGTACTTC.

This sequence joins TRBV29-1 and TRBJ2-1, with D perhaps TRBD2 (5 bases). Deletions cut 4 bases from V and 8 bases from J, with 15 bases between. The length of the CDR3 is 13 residues. The V gene's germline CDR1 is SQVTM and CDR2 ANQGSEA. The CDR3 nucleotides read TGCAGCGTTGGGACTGCGACTGCCGATGAGCAGTTCTTC. Translation: CSVGTATADEQFF.

The gene calls are TRBV12-3 or TRBV12-4 and TRBJ2-7; 12 nucleotides agree with TRBD2. The CDR3 has 18 amino acids. Trimming took 5 bases from V and 5 from J; bases not matched to a gene: 16. This CDR3 is CASSLGASGGALVNEQYF. In DNA form, the CDR3 reads TGTGCCAGCAGTCTAGGCGCTAGCGGGGGGGCCCTGGTCAACGAGCAGTACTTC.

Here the CDR3 DNA reads TGTGCCAGCAGCTTAGATTTGACAGGGCTGGCCAAAAACATTCAGTACTTC. Translation: CASSLDLTGLAKNIQYF. V gene TRBV11-2 combines with J gene TRBJ2-4; 7 bases match TRBD1. The CDR3 runs 17 residues. CDR1 is SGHAT and CDR2 is FQNNGV in the germline V gene. Unmatched junction bases numbered 6, after V lost 0 bases and J lost 1 base.

The chain couples TRBV2 to TRBJ1-2; maybe TRBD1 (6 bases). CDR3 length equals 12 residues. Deletions cut 4 bases from V and 8 bases from J, with 11 bases between. CDR1 SNHLY and CDR2 FYNNEI come from the germline V gene. CDR3 sequence: CASSVTGRGYTF. DNA of the CDR3: TGTGCCAGCAGTGTCACAGGGCGAGGCTACACCTTC.

V gene TRBV29-1 combines with J gene TRBJ1-1; 7 bases align to TRBD1. J gave up 7 bases and V 1 base, and 9 bases lay outside the gene matches. Germline V gene sequence: CDR1 SQVTM, CDR2 ANQGSEA. The CDR3 spans 14 residues. Here the CDR3 reads CSVEVPGQSVEAFF. The CDR3 DNA reads as TGCAGCGTTGAAGTTCCGGGACAGTCTGTTGAAGCTTTCTTT.

The chain couples TRBV12-3 or TRBV12-4 to TRBJ2-1; 7 positions agree with TRBD2. V shed 2 bases and J 6 bases; nucleotides not matched to a gene: 7. The length of the CDR3 is 15 residues. DNA of the CDR3: TGTGCCAGCAGTTTATCAAGCGGGGCCTCCAATGAGCAGTTCTTC. It codes for CASSLSSGASNEQFF.

The chain recombines TRBV4-1 with TRBJ1-2, with D uncertain. The germline V and J ends were trimmed by 3 bases and 0 bases, with 11 bases remaining between them. Germline V CDR1 and CDR2: MGHRA, YSYEKL. CDR3 size: 15 residues. The CDR3 DNA reads as TGCGCCAGCAGCCAGATTCAGGCAGCTAACTATGGCTACACCTTC. Translating it yields CASSQIQAANYGYTF.

This chain links TRBV5-6 with TRBJ2-5, with D perhaps TRBD1 (6 bases). Germline-derived CDR1 and CDR2 are SGHDT and YYEEEE. V lost 4 bases, J lost 3 bases, and 19 bases lay in between. The CDR3 spans 16 residues. CDR3 nucleotides: TGTGCCAGCAGCCGTTTTCCTAACAGGGTGGAAGAGACCCAGTACTTC. It encodes CASSRFPNRVEETQYF.

This chain links TRBV15 with TRBJ2-3; either TRBD1 or TRBD2 may fit D (5 bases each). Germline lookup yields CDR1 LNHNV and CDR2 YYDKDF (reference sequence). This CDR3 contains 18 residues. The ends were cut back, 2 bases at V and 10 bases at J, with 28 bases in the middle. The CDR3 region has the DNA TGTGCCACCAGCAGAAATTTTCCGGGCCTCGGGACCTCCGGAGCGCAGTATTTT. This encodes CATSRNFPGLGTSGAQYF.

A few counts support this clonotype. The genes are TRBV6-6 and TRBJ2-5; 9 nucleotides align to TRBD2. CDR1 and CDR2 from the germline V gene are MNHNY and SVGAGI (reference sequence). V shed 6 bases and J 4 bases; nucleotides not matched to a gene: 15. There are 17 residues in the CDR3. CDR3 region: CASSLRGLASLGETQYF. CDR3 sequence (DNA): TGTGCCAGCAGCCTAAGGGGACTAGCAAGTCTCGGAGAGACCCAGTACTTC.

The gene calls are TRBV7-9 and TRBJ1-1; 8 nucleotides align to TRBD1. V gave up 5 bases and J gave up 1 base; unmatched junction bases: 3. The germline CDR1 and CDR2 sequences are SEHNR and FQNEAQ (reference sequence). The CDR3 sequence is 14 residues long. This CDR3 reads CASSVTGENTEAFF. CDR3 coding DNA: TGTGCCAGCAGCGTGACAGGGGAGAACACTGAAGCTTTCTTT.

This clonotype was recorded a few times. V usage is TRBV20-1 and J usage is TRBJ2-7, with TRBD2 matching 7 bases. The CDR3 totals 16 residues. The ends lost 0 bases at V and 2 bases at J; junction bases unmatched: 10. Germline CDR1 is DFQATT and CDR2 is SNEGSKA (reference sequence). CDR3 sequence reads: CSARDRAGLPTYEQYF. The CDR3 DNA reads TGCAGTGCTAGAGATCGAGCGGGGCTACCGACCTACGAGCAGTACTTC.